Following are 5 T cell receptor beta chains from one sample sequenced in a study of blood T cell repertoires in COVID-19. Only in-frame clones appear in the TCRdb table, and some are missing; sequencing was by immunoSEQ multiplex PCR. The sample has over 250,000 clones, approximately 91% seen once. The sample taken for sequencing was peripheral blood. Receptor source: a person aged 18 to 29 with COVID-19, enrolled during active disease.

The chain has TRBV5-1 and TRBJ2-2; tentative D call: TRBD2 (6 bases). Germline CDR1 reads SGHRS; CDR2 reads YFSETQ. The CDR3 sequence is 15 residues long. V dropped 5 bases and J dropped 0 bases, with 11 bases sitting between them. DNA of the CDR3: TGCGCCAGCAGTCCTGGAGGGGCGAACACCGGGGAGCTGTTTTTT. This codes for CASSPGGANTGELFF.

The chain is built from TRBV7-8 and TRBJ1-3, with D unresolved. Trimming shortened V by 5 bases and J by 0 bases, and 17 bases separated the two germline ends. The CDR3 consists of 17 residues. Looked up from germline, CDR1 is SGHVS and CDR2 is FQNEAQ. The CDR3 nucleotides are TGTGCCAGCAGCCCCCGTCCAGCCGGGAGCTCTGGAAACACCATATATTTT. It encodes CASSPRPAGSSGNTIYF. Variable domain in full (rest from reference TRBV7-8 and TRBJ1-3): GAGVSQSPRYKVAKRGQDVALRCDPISGHVSLFWYQQALGQGPEFLTYFQNEAQLDKSGLPSDRFFAERPEGSVSTLKIQRTQQEDSAVYLCASSPRPAGSSGNTIYFGEGSWLTVV.

V and J are TRBV3-1 (or the pseudogene TRBV3-2) and TRBJ1-2; tentatively, D is TRBD1 (6 bases). The CDR3 length is 13 residues. Germline V lookup: CDR1 LGHDT, CDR2 YNNKEL (reference sequence). CDR3 bases: TGTGCAACCGACGGCGGCAGGGGATATGGCTACACCTTC. It yields the protein CATDGGRGYGYTF.

This clone was seen a single time. As DNA, the CDR3 is TGTGCCAGCAGCTGGAGCGGGAGTAACGAGCAGTACTTC. Protein product: CASSWSGSNEQYF. The chain combines TRBV5-5 with TRBJ2-7; 8 bases match TRBD2. The CDR3 loop spans 13 amino acids. The junction had 4 bases not matched to a gene; V was cut back by 3 bases and J by 5 bases. Germline V CDR1 and CDR2: SGHKS, YYEKEE (reference sequence).

This clone has only one observation. This chain links TRBV18 with TRBJ2-5; D may be TRBD1 (6 bases). The germline gives CDR1 KGHSH, CDR2 LQKENI. With 3 bases removed from V and 5 bases from J, the gap between germline ends came to 13 bases. The CDR3 extends over 14 amino acids. For the CDR3, the DNA is TGTGCCAGCTCACCGACAGGATTTGACGAGACCCAGTACTTC. Protein sequence: CASSPTGFDETQYF. Full variable domain (remainder filled in from reference TRBV18 and TRBJ2-5): NAGVMQNPRHLVRRRGQEARLRCSPMKGHSHVYWYRQLPEEGLKFMVYLQKENIIDESGMPKERFSAEFPKEGPSILRIQQVVRGDSAAYFCASSPTGFDETQYFGPGTRLLVL.